The 6 T cell receptor beta chains reported below all come from one sample, sequenced in a study of blood T cell repertoires in COVID-19. Clones were read by immunoSEQ multiplex PCR, and TCRdb kept only the in-frame ones, dropping some. This repertoire shows around 200,000 clones, about nine tenths found once; its top ten account for roughly 1.6%. The sample consisted of peripheral blood. All receptors derive from a man aged 18 to 29 with active or convalescent COVID-19.

This sequence joins TRBV19 and TRBJ1-1; TRBD1 matches 7 bases. CDR3 length: 15 residues. Germline V gives CDR1 LNHDA, CDR2 SQIVND (reference sequence). The J segment lost 5 bases and the V segment lost 7 bases, leaving 13 bases of the junction unmatched. The CDR3 loop reads CASIGAGGLGTEAFF. The CDR3 DNA is TGTGCCAGTATTGGTGCAGGGGGTTTGGGTACTGAAGCTTTCTTT. The variable domain in full, completed from reference TRBV19 and TRBJ1-1, reads DGGITQSPKYLFRKEGQNVTLSCEQNLNHDAMYWYRQDPGQGLRLIYYSQIVNDFQKGDIAEGYSVSREKKESFPLTVTSAQKNPTAFYLCASIGAGGLGTEAFFGQGTRLTVV.

The V gene is TRBV14, the J gene TRBJ2-5, with D maybe TRBD2 (5 bases). V gave up 3 bases and J gave up 5 bases, with 16 bases separating them. The germline CDR1 and CDR2 sequences are SGHDN and FVKESK. The CDR3 totals 15 residues. The CDR3 sequence is CASSHGPGREETQYF. Here the CDR3 DNA reads TGTGCCAGCAGCCATGGACCGGGTAGGGAGGAGACCCAGTACTTC.

V and J are TRBV5-6 and TRBJ1-5; D is ambiguous. The CDR3 spans 14 residues. CDR1 is SGHDT, CDR2 YYEEEE, per germline. Trimming pared 2 bases from V and 3 bases from J, leaving 9 bases between. DNA of the CDR3: TGTGCCAGCAGCTTTTTTACAAACAATCAGCCCCAGCATTTT. Translated, it gives CASSFFTNNQPQHF. The full variable domain, its missing parts supplied by reference TRBV5-6 and TRBJ1-5, is DAGVTQSPTHLIKTRGQQVTLRCSPKSGHDTVSWYQQALGQGPQFIFQYYEEEERQRGNFPDRFSGHQFPNYSSELNVNALLLGDSALYLCASSFFTNNQPQHFGDGTRLSIL.

This clone showed up just once. V usage is TRBV7-9 and J usage is TRBJ1-1; 11 nucleotides line up with TRBD1. The ends lost 4 bases at V and 3 bases at J; junction bases unmatched: 4. Per the germline V gene, CDR1 is SEHNR and CDR2 is FQNEAQ (reference sequence). This CDR3 has 15 amino acids. CDR3 DNA: TGTGCCAGCAGCTCGGACAGGGGGCGCGACACTGAAGCTTTCTTT. Translated, it gives CASSSDRGRDTEAFF.

This clone has ten or more counts. V and J are TRBV2 and TRBJ1-5, with D perhaps TRBD1 (6 bases). The germline V gene has CDR1 SNHLY and CDR2 FYNNEI. The CDR3 covers 15 residues. Trimming took off 4 bases at V and 1 base at J, with 11 bases between the two ends. CDR3 nucleotides: TGTGCCAGCAGTGTAAACAGGGTGAGCAATCAGCCCCAGCATTTT. Translation: CASSVNRVSNQPQHF. The full variable domain, rest sourced from reference TRBV2 and TRBJ1-5, is EPEVTQTPSHQVTQMGQEVILRCVPISNHLYFYWYRQILGQKVEFLVSFYNNEISEKSEIFDDQFSVERPDGSNFTLKIRSTKLEDSAMYFCASSVNRVSNQPQHFGDGTRLSIL.

The CDR3 protein is CATSKSQKGAGVYGYTF. The CDR3 nucleotides read TGTGCCACCAGCAAGAGCCAAAAGGGGGCTGGGGTCTATGGCTACACCTTC. This chain connects TRBV15 to TRBJ1-2; 7 bases align to TRBD1. Trimming removed 4 bases from V and 4 bases from J; junction bases left unmatched: 15. CDR1 is LNHNV, CDR2 YYDKDF, per germline (reference sequence). The CDR3 has 17 residues.